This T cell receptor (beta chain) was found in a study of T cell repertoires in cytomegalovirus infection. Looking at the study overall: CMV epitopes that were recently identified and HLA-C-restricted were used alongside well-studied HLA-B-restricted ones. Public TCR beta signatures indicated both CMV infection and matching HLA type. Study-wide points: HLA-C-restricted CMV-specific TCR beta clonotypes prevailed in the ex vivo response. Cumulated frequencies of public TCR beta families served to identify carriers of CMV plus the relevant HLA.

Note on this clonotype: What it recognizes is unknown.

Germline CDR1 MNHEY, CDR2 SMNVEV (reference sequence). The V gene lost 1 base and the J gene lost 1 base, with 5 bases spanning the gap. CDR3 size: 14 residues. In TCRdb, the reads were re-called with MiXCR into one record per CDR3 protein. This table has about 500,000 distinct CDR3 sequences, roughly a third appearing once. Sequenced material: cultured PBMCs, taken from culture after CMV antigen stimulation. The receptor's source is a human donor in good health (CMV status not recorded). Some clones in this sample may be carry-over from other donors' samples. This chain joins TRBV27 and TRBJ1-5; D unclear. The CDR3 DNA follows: TGTGCCAGCAGTTTATATCGGAGCAATCAGCCCCAGCATTTT. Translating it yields CASSLYRSNQPQHF.